This TCR beta chain appears in the sequencing data of a study of shared clonotypes between healthy human individuals. Study-wide points: Few donors limited the genetic and exposure-history diversity represented.

The CDR3 spans 15 residues. J was trimmed by 6 bases and V by 5 bases; bases with no gene match: 9. Germline V gives CDR1 SGHAT, CDR2 FQNNGV. Several immunoSEQ plates held equal portions of the genomic DNA taken from each subset. The method was immunoSEQ multiplex PCR; TCRdb's version includes in-frame clones alone and lacks a portion of them. The data contain some 530,000 clones, more than 65% of them singletons. Of note for this clone: Its antigen is undetermined.

This TCR was sampled from a middle-aged woman in good health. Some clones in this sample may be carry-over from other donors' samples. The V gene is TRBV11-2, the J gene TRBJ1-4; 7 nucleotides agree with TRBD1. What was sequenced was PBMCs. In DNA form, the CDR3 reads TGTGCCAGCAGCGCCCAACAGGGGATTTATGAAAAACTGTTTTTT. Encoded protein: CASSAQQGIYEKLFF.